These 9 T cell receptor beta chains came from one sample sequenced in a study of blood T cell repertoires in COVID-19. TCRdb keeps only in-frame clones here, not all; method: immunoSEQ multiplex PCR. This table has under 150,000 clones, about 88% appearing once. The sequenced sample consisted of PBMCs or T cells enriched from blood (not recorded which). The origin of the receptors is a man between 40 and 49 years old with acute COVID-19.

The chain recombines TRBV4-2 with TRBJ1-5; D is unclear. V shed 0 bases and J shed 5 bases, with 14 bases lying between them. Germline lookup yields CDR1 LGHNA and CDR2 YNFKEQ. This CDR3 has 16 residues. This chain's CDR3 is CASSQDSSREDQPQHF. The DNA of the CDR3 is TGTGCCAGCAGCCAAGATTCCAGCCGGGAGGATCAGCCCCAGCATTTT.

The rearrangement joins TRBV19 to TRBJ2-1; 7 bases align to TRBD1. V lost 7 bases, J lost 5 bases, and 8 bases stayed unmatched. CDR1 and CDR2 (germline): LNHDA, SQIVND (reference sequence). The CDR3 runs to 14 residues. The CDR3 DNA reads TGTGCCAGTACCGTGACAGGGTCGGACAATGAGCAGTTCTTC. Translated, it gives CASTVTGSDNEQFF.

This clone was found once. V and J are TRBV3-1 (or the pseudogene TRBV3-2) and TRBJ2-4; 8 nucleotides agree with TRBD1. V was pared by 4 bases and J by 1 base, with 15 bases of the junction left unmatched. Germline V gives CDR1 LGHDT, CDR2 YNNKEL (reference sequence). The CDR3 is made up of 19 amino acids. CDR3 nucleotide sequence: TGTGCCAGCAGCCGGACAGGGAGTGTTTTCCTCGGGGCCAAAAACATTCAGTACTTC. This translates into CASSRTGSVFLGAKNIQYF.

The genes are TRBV25-1 and TRBJ1-3; possibly TRBD1 for D (6 bases). This CDR3 contains 16 residues. The V gene's germline CDR1 is MGHDK and CDR2 SYGVNS. With 3 bases removed from V and 0 bases from J, the gap between germline ends came to 12 bases. CDR3 amino acids: CASSDRTGSSGNTIYF. The CDR3 nucleotides are TGTGCCAGCAGTGATCGTACAGGGAGCTCTGGAAACACCATATATTTT.

J is TRBJ2-5 and V is TRBV6-5; 8 bases match TRBD2. The CDR3 covers 15 residues. V trimming: 2 bases; J trimming: 1 base; junction bases outside the gene matches: 3. The germline V gene encodes CDR1 MNHEY and CDR2 SVGAGI. The CDR3, as DNA: TGTGCCAGCAGTTACCAGGCGGGAGGCCAAGAGACCCAGTACTTC. It codes for CASSYQAGGQETQYF.

The rearrangement joins TRBV14 to TRBJ1-5; 7 nucleotides align to TRBD1. This CDR3 spans 15 amino acids. Germline-derived CDR1 and CDR2 are SGHDN and FVKESK. V was clipped by 3 bases and J by 3 bases; unmatched bases: 5. The CDR3 coding sequence is TGTGCCAGCAGCCACCGGGACAGTCTCAATCAGCCCCAGCATTTT. Its protein product is CASSHRDSLNQPQHF.

The gene calls are TRBV6-5 and TRBJ2-5; 8 nucleotides agree with TRBD1. The germline gives CDR1 MNHEY, CDR2 SVGAGI. V lost 6 bases to trimming and J lost 5 bases; unmatched junction nucleotides: 5. The CDR3 spans 13 residues. CDR3 residues: CASRPTGVETQYF. The CDR3 DNA reads as TGTGCCAGCAGGCCGACAGGGGTGGAGACCCAGTACTTC.

The genes are TRBV19 and TRBJ2-3, with 8 nucleotides matching TRBD2. The CDR3 spans 15 residues. CDR1 and CDR2 (germline): LNHDA, SQIVND (reference sequence). The V segment lost 5 bases and the J segment 2 bases; nucleotides outside the gene matches: 6. CDR3 protein: CASSSGLANTDTQYF. The CDR3 DNA sequence: TGTGCCAGTAGTTCCGGACTAGCCAACACAGATACGCAGTATTTT.

The chain uses TRBV5-1 and TRBJ2-5; weak D call: TRBD2 (7 bases). Germline V gives CDR1 SGHRS, CDR2 YFSETQ. The CDR3 sequence is 16 residues long. Trimming cost V 3 bases and J 5 bases, with 20 bases left between them. This chain's CDR3 is CASSSLSGGASETQYF. CDR3 DNA: TGCGCCAGCAGCTCCCTGTCGGGGGGCGCGTCGGAGACCCAGTACTTC.